This T cell receptor (beta chain) was captured in a study of Ad26.COV2.S vaccination and SARS-CoV-2 variants. Study findings and constraints: Total T cell responses were possibly underestimated by TCR breadth and depth analyses.

About this clone itself: Its target is unknown.

There are 16 residues in the CDR3. Trimming left V 0 bases short and J 1 base short, with 12 bases between. Germline V gene sequence: CDR1 WNHNN, CDR2 SYGVQD (reference sequence). This table comes from immunoSEQ multiplex PCR, and its TCRdb copy is limited to in-frame clones, with some not included. Of fewer than 50,000 clones in the sample, around 83% were seen once. The rearrangement joins TRBV10-1 to TRBJ1-1; D unclear. This receptor was identified in a human donor who had recovered from COVID-19. Source: peripheral blood, taken after recovery from COVID-19. CDR3 sequence reads: CASSESSALSNTEAFF. CDR3 nucleotides: TGCGCCAGCAGTGAGTCGTCGGCCCTTTCGAACACTGAAGCTTTCTTT.